A single sample is the source of the 3 T cell receptor beta chains below, sequenced in a study of blood T cells in healthy people across ages. Then a second PCR, running about 6 to 12 cycles, was carried out with a sample-barcoded 5' primer and a J-beta primer mix. TCRdb recomputed calls from the 5' RACE reads with MiXCR, one row per CDR3 protein. The sample lists around 790,000 distinct CDR3 sequences, around 43% occurring once. Sequencing was done on a sample of blood. These TCRs come from a man aged 55-75 years in good health.

The rearrangement uses TRBV20-1 and TRBJ1-4; 7 nucleotides line up with TRBD1. CDR1 is DFQATT, CDR2 SNEGSKA, per germline (reference sequence). This CDR3 is built from 15 residues. The V segment lost 4 bases and the J segment 2 bases; nucleotides outside the gene matches: 7. CDR3 in amino acids: CSAIKEGATNEKLFF. In DNA, the CDR3 is TGCAGTGCTATAAAGGAGGGGGCGACTAATGAAAAACTGTTTTTT.

This clonotype occurred a few times. The chain combines TRBV7-2 with TRBJ2-1; 7 bases match TRBD2. J gave up 0 bases and V 4 bases, and 6 bases lay outside the gene matches. Per germline, CDR1 SGHTA and CDR2 FQGNSA. The CDR3 contains 16 residues. The CDR3 DNA follows: TGTGCCAGCAGCTCAATGACTAGCCCCTCCTACAATGAGCAGTTCTTC. This codes for CASSSMTSPSYNEQFF.

The CDR3 is CASQGGRQETQYF. As DNA, the CDR3 is TGTGCCAGTCAGGGGGGACGACAAGAGACCCAGTACTTC. The chain carries TRBV6-2 or TRBV6-3 and TRBJ2-5, with D maybe TRBD1 (7 bases). The V gene's germline CDR1 is MNHEY and CDR2 SVGEGT. This CDR3 spans 13 amino acids. Between the trimmed V and J ends, which lost 9 bases and 2 bases, there was a span of 13 bases.